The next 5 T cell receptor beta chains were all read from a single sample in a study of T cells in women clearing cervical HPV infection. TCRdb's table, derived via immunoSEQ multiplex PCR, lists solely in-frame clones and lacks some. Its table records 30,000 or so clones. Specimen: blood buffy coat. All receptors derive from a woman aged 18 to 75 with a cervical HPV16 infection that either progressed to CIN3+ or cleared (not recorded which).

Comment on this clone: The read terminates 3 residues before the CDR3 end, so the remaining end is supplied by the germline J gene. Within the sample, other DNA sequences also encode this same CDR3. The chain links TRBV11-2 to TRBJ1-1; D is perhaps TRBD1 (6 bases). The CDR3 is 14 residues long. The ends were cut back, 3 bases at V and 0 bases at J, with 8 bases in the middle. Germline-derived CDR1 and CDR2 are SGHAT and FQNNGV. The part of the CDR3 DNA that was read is TGTGCCAGCAGCTTCCAGGGGCTGAACACTGAA. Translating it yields CASSFQGLNTE. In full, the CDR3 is CASSFQGLNTEAFF.

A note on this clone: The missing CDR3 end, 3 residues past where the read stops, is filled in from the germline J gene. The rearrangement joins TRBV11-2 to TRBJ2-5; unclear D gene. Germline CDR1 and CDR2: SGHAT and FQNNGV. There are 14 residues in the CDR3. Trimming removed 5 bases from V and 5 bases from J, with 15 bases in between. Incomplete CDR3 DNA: TGTGCCAGCAGCCCAGAGTCGTCCAGTGAGACC. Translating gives CASSPESSSET. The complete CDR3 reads CASSPESSSETQYF.

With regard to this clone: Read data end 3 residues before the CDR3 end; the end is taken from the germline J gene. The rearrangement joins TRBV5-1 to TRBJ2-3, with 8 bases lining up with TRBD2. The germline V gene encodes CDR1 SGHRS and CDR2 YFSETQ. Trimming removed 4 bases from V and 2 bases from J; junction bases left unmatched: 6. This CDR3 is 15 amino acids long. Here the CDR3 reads CASSVERGPTDTQYF. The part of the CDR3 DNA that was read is TGCGCCAGCAGCGTCGAGCGGGGGCCCACAGATACG.

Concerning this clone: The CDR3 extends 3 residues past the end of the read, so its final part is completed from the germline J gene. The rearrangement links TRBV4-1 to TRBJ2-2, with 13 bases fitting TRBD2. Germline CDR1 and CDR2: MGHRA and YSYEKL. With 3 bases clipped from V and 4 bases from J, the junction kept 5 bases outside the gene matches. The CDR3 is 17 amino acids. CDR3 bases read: TGCGCCAGCAGCCAGGCCGGGACTAGCGGGGTCACCGGGGAG. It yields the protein CASSQAGTSGVTGE. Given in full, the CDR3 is CASSQAGTSGVTGELFF.

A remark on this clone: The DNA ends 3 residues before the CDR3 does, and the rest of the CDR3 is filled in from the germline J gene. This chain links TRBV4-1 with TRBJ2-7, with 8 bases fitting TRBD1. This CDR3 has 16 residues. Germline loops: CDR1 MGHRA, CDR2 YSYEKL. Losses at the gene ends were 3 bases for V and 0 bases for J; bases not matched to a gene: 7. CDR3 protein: CASSHLEGTGSYEQYF. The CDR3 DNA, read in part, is TGCGCCAGCAGCCATTTAGAGGGGACAGGCTCCTACGAG.